In this sample, the clone carrying this T cell receptor (beta chain) turned up many times. Its antigen remains unknown. Per germline, CDR1 MDHEN and CDR2 SYDVKM. This CDR3 comprises 14 residues. Trimming cost V 6 bases and J 6 bases, with 16 bases left between them. The data originate from a study of identical twins. Notes on the study in general: A partial confounding effect on zero-insertion analyses could come from invariant MAIT and iNKT cells.

TCRdb processed the 5' RACE reads anew with MiXCR; each CDR3 protein has one entry. The repertoire consists of some 630,000 distinct CDR3 sequences, with about 7.1% occurring once and the leading ten covering 1.6%. The sample also formed part of further work on yellow fever vaccine responses in identical twins.

The gene calls are TRBV28 and TRBJ2-3, with D maybe TRBD2 (7 bases). The receptor was derived from a woman aged 18 to 35 in good health. The sequenced sample was PBMCs. The CDR3 sequence is CASSWGGARDTQYF. CDR3 nucleotides: TGTGCCAGCAGCTGGGGGGGGGCCCGGGATACGCAGTATTTT.